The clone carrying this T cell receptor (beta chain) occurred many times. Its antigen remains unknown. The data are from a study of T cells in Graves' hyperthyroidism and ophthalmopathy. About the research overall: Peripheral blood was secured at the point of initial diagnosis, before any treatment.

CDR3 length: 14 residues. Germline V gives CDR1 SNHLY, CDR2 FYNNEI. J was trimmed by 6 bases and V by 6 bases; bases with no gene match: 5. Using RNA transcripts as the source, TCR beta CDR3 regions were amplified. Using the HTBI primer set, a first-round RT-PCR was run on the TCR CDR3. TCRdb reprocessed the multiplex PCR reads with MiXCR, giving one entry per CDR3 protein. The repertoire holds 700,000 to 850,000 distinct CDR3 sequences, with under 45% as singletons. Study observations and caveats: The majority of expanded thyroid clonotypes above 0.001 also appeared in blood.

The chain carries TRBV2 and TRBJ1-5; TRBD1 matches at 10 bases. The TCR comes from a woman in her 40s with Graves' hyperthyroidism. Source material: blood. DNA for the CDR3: TGTGCCAGCAGCAAGACAGGGGGCGTTCAGCCCCAGCATTTT. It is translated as CASSKTGGVQPQHF.